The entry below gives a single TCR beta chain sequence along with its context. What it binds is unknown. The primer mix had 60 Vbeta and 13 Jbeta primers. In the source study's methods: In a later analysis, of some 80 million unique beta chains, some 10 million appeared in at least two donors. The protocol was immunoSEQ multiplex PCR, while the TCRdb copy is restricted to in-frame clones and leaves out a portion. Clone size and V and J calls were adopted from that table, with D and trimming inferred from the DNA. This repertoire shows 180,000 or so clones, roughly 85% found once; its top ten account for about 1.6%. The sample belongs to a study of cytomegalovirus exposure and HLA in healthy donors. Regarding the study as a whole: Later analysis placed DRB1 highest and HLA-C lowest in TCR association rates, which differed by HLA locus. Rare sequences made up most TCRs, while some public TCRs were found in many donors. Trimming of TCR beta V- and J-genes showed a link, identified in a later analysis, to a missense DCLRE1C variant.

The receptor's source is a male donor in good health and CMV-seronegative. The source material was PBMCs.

The CDR3 DNA reads as TGTGCCAGCAGTTCCTTCAGTAGCGGCCCTACCGGGGAGCTGTTTTTT. It yields the protein CASSSFSSGPTGELFF. V usage is TRBV11-2 and J usage is TRBJ2-2, with D tentatively TRBD2 (6 bases). The V gene's germline CDR1 is SGHAT and CDR2 FQNNGV. The CDR3 has 16 amino acids. The V end lost 6 bases, the J end lost 5 bases, and 19 bases lay between the germline ends. Full variable domain (rest looked up from reference TRBV11-2 and TRBJ2-2): EAGVAQSPRYKIIEKRQSVAFWCNPISGHATLYWYQQILGQGPKLLIQFQNNGVVDDSQLPKDRFSAERLKGVDSTLKIQPAKLEDSAVYLCASSSFSSGPTGELFFGEGSRLTVL.